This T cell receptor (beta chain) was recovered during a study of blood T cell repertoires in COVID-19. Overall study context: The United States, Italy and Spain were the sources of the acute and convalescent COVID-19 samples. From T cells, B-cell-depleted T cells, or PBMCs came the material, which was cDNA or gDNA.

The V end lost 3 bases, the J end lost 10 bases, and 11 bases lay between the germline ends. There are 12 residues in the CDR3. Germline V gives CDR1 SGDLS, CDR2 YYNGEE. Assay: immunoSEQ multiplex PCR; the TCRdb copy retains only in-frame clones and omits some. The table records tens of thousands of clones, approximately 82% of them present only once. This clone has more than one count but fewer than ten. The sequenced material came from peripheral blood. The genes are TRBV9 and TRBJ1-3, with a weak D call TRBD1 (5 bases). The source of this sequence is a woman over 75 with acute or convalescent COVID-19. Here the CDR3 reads CASSGGLGTIYF. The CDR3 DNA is TGTGCCAGCAGCGGGGGCCTGGGGACCATATATTTT.